These T cell receptor beta chains were read from a single sample in a study of radiotherapy plus CTLA-4 blockade in lung cancer. Data came from immunoSEQ multiplex PCR; TCRdb stores just in-frame clones and leaves some out. The profile shows about 66,000 clones, approximately 83% of them singletons. The sample here was peripheral blood, taken from a patient treated with radiotherapy plus ipilimumab. The receptors stem from a human donor with non-small cell lung cancer who had a partial response to radiotherapy plus ipilimumab. Both conserved end residues are part of each CDR3.

V | CDR3
TRBV2 | CASRGRTGDNYGYTF
TRBV2 | CASGGTLATNEKLFF
TRBV7-2 | CASSLAALGQGTNYGYTF
TRBV6-5 | CASSSSAGGPDEQFF
TRBV29-1 | CSVRDRGNQKLFF
TRBV28 | CAARGPSYEQYF
TRBV9 | CASSPLLQFSGGAYEQYF
TRBV7-9 | CASSLGTGTRAGANVLTF
TRBV5-4 | CASGGGEGGQSYEQYF
TRBV27 | CASGRDYSYEQYF
TRBV2 | CASSERGTGSSGNTIYF
TRBV18 | CASSPLADRGGETQYF
TRBV5-1 | CASMTQGNTEAFF
TRBV10-1 | CASSESGRGSTDTQYF